The source of this T cell receptor beta chain is a study of blood T cell repertoires in COVID-19. Study-level background: The United States, Italy and Spain were the sources of the acute and convalescent COVID-19 samples. Sources were T cells, B-cell-depleted T cells, or PBMCs; the material itself was cDNA or gDNA.

Per the original data handling: Scientists estimated how many nucleated cells there were by amplifying reference gene primers. Here immunoSEQ multiplex PCR was the method, and the copy in TCRdb shows in-frame clones only, minus some. V and J calls and clone size are given by that table; D and trimming were obtained from the DNA. Seen here are about 370,000 clones, more than 70% observed once, and the top ten hold 8.5% to 12%. CDR3 length: 16 residues. Germline V gene lookup returns CDR1 LNHDA and CDR2 SQIVND (reference sequence). The V and J ends lost 2 bases and 5 bases, in that order; junction bases with no gene match: 6. Patients in Seattle were enrolled during active infection, then followed longitudinally.

Sequenced sample: peripheral blood. The clonotype originates from a woman aged 30 to 39 with COVID-19, enrolled during active disease. The J gene is TRBJ2-7, the V gene TRBV19, with 13 bases aligning to TRBD2. The CDR3 DNA reads TGTGCCAGTAGTATATCAGGGACTAGCGGGAACCACGAGCAGTACTTC. Translating gives CASSISGTSGNHEQYF.